This TCR beta chain appears in the sequencing data of a study of shared clonotypes between healthy human individuals. Findings and caveats of the study: Some clonotypes were shared by all four sorted-subset donors, while others were not shared. The non-shared ones had lower generation probabilities than the shared ones.

CDR3 length: 13 amino acids. V was pared by 10 bases and J by 3 bases, with 13 bases between. Germline values: CDR1 LNHNV, CDR2 YYDKDF (reference sequence). Naive CD45RA+ and memory CD45RA-negative subsets were split from CD4+ cells. In regard to this clone: Its antigen is unidentified.

For each subset, genomic DNA was distributed in equal portions over several immunoSEQ plates. Clones were sequenced by immunoSEQ multiplex PCR, and TCRdb holds only the in-frame ones, with some missing. The repertoire holds 1,500,000 or so clones, roughly 98.5% seen once, with roughly 0.35% in the top ten. This clonotype originated in a man aged 25 to 40 in good health. Sequences were obtained from naive CD4+ T cells sorted from blood. Subset noted: CD45RA+ positively selected. The chain has TRBV15 and TRBJ1-5; possible D gene TRBD1, 5 bases. CDR3 sequence: CASGRGPNQPQHF. The CDR3, as DNA: TGTGCCAGTGGCCGGGGACCCAATCAGCCCCAGCATTTT. Together with reference TRBV15 and TRBJ1-5, the CDR3 gives the full variable domain: DAMVIQNPRYQVTQFGKPVTLSCSQTLNHNVMYWYQQKSSQAPKLLFHYYDKDFNNEADTPDNFQSRRPNTSFCFLDIRSPGLGDTAMYLCASGRGPNQPQHFGDGTRLSIL.